Listed below are T cell receptor beta chains from one sample, sequenced in a study of shared clonotypes between healthy human individuals. TCRdb's table, derived via immunoSEQ multiplex PCR, lists solely in-frame clones and lacks some. Seen here are some 2,000,000 clones, roughly 96% observed once, and the top ten hold 0.13%. The material sequenced was naive CD4+ T cells sorted from blood. All receptors derive from a man aged 18-30 years in good health. The CDR3 runs from the conserved cysteine through the conserved F or W. D genes are given only for firm matches. Expanded clones get a size class; other rows say once, few or many, or leave the size out.

V gene	D gene	clone size	J gene	CDR3 protein	CDR3 DNA
TRBV28	.	once	TRBJ1-2	CASSLWDSTNYGYTF	TGTGCCAGCAGTTTATGGGACAGTACTAACTATGGCTACACCTTC
TRBV7-6	.	.	TRBJ1-2	CASSRTANYGYTF	TGTGCCAGCAGCCGGACAGCTAACTATGGCTACACCTTC
TRBV15	.	.	TRBJ1-6	CATSRFQTESPLHF	TGTGCCACCAGCAGGTTTCAGACGGAGTCACCCCTCCACTTT
TRBV6-4	.	.	TRBJ2-7	CASSESSGPYEQYF	TGTGCCAGCAGTGAATCCTCTGGTCCCTACGAGCAGTACTTC
TRBV5-1	TRBD1	.	TRBJ1-2	CASSLGDSYGYTF	TGCGCCAGCAGCTTGGGGGACAGCTATGGCTACACCTTC
TRBV2	.	.	TRBJ1-2	CASTKEKTLGAGGYTF	TGTGCCAGCACGAAGGAGAAGACCCTTGGGGCGGGGGGCTACACCTTC
TRBV18	.	.	TRBJ2-4	CASSPQGMGDIQYF	TGTGCCAGCTCACCCCAGGGCATGGGGGACATTCAGTACTTC
TRBV19	TRBD2	.	TRBJ2-7	CASSRIAGEGYEQYF	TGTGCCAGTAGCCGCATAGCGGGAGAAGGGTACGAGCAGTACTTC
TRBV27	.	.	TRBJ1-2	CASRAGEVYGYTF	TGTGCCAGCAGGGCAGGGGAGGTCTATGGCTACACCTTC
TRBV7-3	.	.	TRBJ1-1	CASSLGGSTEAFF	TGTGCCAGCAGCCTCGGAGGGAGCACTGAAGCTTTCTTT
TRBV30	TRBD2	.	TRBJ2-1	CAWSVQLAGVGEQFF	TGTGCCTGGAGTGTACAACTAGCGGGAGTTGGTGAGCAGTTCTTC
TRBV19	.	.	TRBJ1-5	CASLQGNSNQPQHF	TGTGCCAGTCTTCAGGGTAATAGCAATCAGCCCCAGCATTTT
TRBV5-6	.	once	TRBJ2-7	CASSLPFGLRGSSYEQYF	TGTGCCAGCAGCCTCCCCTTTGGACTCAGGGGAAGCTCCTACGAGCAGTACTTC
TRBV5-1	TRBD2	.	TRBJ2-7	CASSLNWGGGPTYEQYF	TGCGCCAGCAGCCTAAATTGGGGCGGGGGGCCGACCTACGAGCAGTACTTC
TRBV5-4	TRBD2	.	TRBJ2-2	CASSSGLAGTGELFF	TGTGCCAGCAGCTCGGGACTAGCGGGTACCGGGGAGCTGTTTTTT
TRBV4-1	TRBD1	.	TRBJ2-2	CASSHPGQRETGELFF	TGCGCCAGCAGCCACCCGGGACAGAGAGAGACCGGGGAGCTGTTTTTT